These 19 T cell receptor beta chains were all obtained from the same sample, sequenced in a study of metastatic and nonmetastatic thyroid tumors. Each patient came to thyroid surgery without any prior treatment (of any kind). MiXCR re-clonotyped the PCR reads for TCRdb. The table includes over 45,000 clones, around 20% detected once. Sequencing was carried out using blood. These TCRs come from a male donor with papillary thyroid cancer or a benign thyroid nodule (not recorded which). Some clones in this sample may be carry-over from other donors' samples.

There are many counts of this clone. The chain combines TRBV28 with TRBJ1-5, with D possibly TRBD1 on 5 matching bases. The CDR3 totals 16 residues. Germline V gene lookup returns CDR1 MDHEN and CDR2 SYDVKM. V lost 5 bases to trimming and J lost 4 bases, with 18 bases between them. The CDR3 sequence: CASSTLGRDRNQPQHF. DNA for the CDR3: TGTGCCAGCAGTACCTTGGGCAGGGATCGTAATCAGCCCCAGCATTTT.

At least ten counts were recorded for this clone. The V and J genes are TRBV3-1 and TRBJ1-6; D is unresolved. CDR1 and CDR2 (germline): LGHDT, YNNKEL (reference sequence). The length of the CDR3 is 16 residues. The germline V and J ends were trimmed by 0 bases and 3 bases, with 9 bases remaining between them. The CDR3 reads CASSQERQSYNSPLHF. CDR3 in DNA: TGTGCCAGCAGCCAAGAAAGGCAGAGCTATAATTCACCCCTCCACTTT.

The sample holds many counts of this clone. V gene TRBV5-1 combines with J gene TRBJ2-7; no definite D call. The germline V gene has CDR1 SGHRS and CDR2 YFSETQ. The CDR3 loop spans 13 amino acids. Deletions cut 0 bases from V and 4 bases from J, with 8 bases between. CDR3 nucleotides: TGCGCCAGCAGCTTGGAATCCGGTTACGAGCAGTACTTC. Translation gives CASSLESGYEQYF.

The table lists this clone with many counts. CDR3 loop: CSARGRGRGTDTQYF. CDR3 nucleotide sequence: TGCAGTGCTAGAGGACGGGGAAGAGGCACAGATACGCAGTATTTT. The chain is built from TRBV20-1 and TRBJ2-3, with D tentatively TRBD2 (5 bases). The CDR3 length is 15 residues. Per the germline V gene, CDR1 is DFQATT and CDR2 is SNEGSKA (reference sequence). With 1 base removed from V and 1 base from J, the gap between germline ends came to 12 bases.

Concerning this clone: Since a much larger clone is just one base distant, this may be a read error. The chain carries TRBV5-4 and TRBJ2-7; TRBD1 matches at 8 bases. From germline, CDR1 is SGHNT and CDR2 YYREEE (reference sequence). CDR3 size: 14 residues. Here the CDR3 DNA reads TGTGCCATCAGCTTGGGGACAGGCTCCTACGAGCAGTACTTC. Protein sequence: CAISLGTGSYEQYF. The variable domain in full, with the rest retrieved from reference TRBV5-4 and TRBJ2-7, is ETGVTQSPTHLIKTRGQQVTLRCSSQSGHNTVSWYQQALGQGPQFIFQYYREEENGRGNFPPRFSGLQFPNYSSELNVNALELDDSALYLCAISLGTGSYEQYFGPGTRLTVT.

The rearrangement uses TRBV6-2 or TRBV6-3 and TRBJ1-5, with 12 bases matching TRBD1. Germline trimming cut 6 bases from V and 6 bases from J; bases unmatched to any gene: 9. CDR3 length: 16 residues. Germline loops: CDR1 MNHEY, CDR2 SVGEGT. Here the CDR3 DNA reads TGTGCCAGCAGCCCCCGGGACAGGGGGCGCGTTCAGCCCCAGCATTTT. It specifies CASSPRDRGRVQPQHF.

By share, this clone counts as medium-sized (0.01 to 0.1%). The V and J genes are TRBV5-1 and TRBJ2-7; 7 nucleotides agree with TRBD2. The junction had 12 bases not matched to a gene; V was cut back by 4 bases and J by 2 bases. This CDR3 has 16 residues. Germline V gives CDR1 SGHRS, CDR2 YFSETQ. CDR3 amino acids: CASSPRPSGATYEQYF. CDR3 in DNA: TGCGCCAGCAGCCCGAGGCCCAGCGGGGCTACCTACGAGCAGTACTTC. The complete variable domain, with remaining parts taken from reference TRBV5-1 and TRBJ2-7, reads KAGVTQTPRYLIKTRGQQVTLSCSPISGHRSVSWYQQTPGQGLQFLFEYFSETQRNKGNFPGRFSGRQFSNSRSEMNVSTLELGDSALYLCASSPRPSGATYEQYFGPGTRLTVT.

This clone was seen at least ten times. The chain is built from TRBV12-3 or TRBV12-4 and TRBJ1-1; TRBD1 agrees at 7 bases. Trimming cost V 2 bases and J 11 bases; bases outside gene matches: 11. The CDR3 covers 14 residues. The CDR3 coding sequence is TGTGCCAGCAGTTTATCACCCGGGGGCAGGGGGGCTTTCTTT. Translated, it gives CASSLSPGGRGAFF.

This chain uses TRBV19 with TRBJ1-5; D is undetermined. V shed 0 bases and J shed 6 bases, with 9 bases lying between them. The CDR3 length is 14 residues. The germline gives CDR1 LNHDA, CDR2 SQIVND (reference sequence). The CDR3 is CASSIDGFGQPQHF. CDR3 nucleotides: TGTGCCAGTAGTATAGACGGGTTCGGTCAGCCCCAGCATTTT. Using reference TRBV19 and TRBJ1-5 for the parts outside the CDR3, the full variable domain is DGGITQSPKYLFRKEGQNVTLSCEQNLNHDAMYWYRQDPGQGLRLIYYSQIVNDFQKGDIAEGYSVSREKKESFPLTVTSAQKNPTAFYLCASSIDGFGQPQHFGDGTRLSIL.

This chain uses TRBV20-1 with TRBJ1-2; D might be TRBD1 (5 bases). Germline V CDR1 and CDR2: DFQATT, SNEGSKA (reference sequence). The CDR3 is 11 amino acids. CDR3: CTGDPHYGYTF. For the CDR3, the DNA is TGCACCGGGGACCCTCACTATGGCTACACCTTC.

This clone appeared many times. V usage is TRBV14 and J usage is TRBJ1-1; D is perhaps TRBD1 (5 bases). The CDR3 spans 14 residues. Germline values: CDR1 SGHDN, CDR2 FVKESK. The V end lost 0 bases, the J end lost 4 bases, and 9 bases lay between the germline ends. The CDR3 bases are TGTGCCAGCAGCCAAGAACGGGGGATCACTGAAGCTTTCTTT. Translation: CASSQERGITEAFF.

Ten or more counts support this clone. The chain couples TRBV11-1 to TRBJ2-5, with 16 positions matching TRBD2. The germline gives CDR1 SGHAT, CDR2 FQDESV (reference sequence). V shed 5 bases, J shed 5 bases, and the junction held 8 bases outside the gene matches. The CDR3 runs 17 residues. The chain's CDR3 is CASSRGTSGGGRETQYF. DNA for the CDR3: TGTGCCAGCAGCCGTGGGACTAGCGGGGGGGGAAGGGAGACCCAGTACTTC.

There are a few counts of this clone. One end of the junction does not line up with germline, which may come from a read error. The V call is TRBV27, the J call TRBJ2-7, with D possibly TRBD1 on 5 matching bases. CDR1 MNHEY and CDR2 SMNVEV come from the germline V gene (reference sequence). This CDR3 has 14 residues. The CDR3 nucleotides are TGTGCCAGCATTTTAAGGGGTCTGACCCACGAGCAGTACTTC. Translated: CASILRGLTHEQYF.

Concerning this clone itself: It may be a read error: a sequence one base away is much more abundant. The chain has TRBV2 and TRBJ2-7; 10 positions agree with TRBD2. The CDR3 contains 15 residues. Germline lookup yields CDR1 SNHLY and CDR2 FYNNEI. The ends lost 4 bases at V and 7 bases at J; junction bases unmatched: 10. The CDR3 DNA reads TGTGCCAGCAGTGGAAGAGCGGGAGGGCCGGGGGAGCAGTACTTC. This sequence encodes CASSGRAGGPGEQYF.

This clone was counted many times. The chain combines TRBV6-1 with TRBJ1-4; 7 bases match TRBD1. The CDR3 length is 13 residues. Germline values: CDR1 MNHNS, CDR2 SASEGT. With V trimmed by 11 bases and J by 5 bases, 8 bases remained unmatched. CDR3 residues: CAGGTVVNEKLFF. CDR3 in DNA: TGTGCCGGAGGGACAGTGGTGAATGAAAAACTGTTTTTT.

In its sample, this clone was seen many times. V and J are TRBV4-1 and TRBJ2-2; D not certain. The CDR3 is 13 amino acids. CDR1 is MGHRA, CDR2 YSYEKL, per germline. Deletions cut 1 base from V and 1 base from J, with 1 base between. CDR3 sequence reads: CASSQGNTGELFF. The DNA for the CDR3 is TGCGCCAGCAGCCAAGGGAACACCGGGGAGCTGTTTTTT.

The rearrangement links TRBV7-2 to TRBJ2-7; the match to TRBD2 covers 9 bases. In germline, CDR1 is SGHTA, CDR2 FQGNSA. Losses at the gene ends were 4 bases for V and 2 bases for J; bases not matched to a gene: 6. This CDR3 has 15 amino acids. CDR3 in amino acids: CASSSPRLAAYEQYF. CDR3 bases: TGTGCCAGCAGCTCACCACGACTAGCGGCCTACGAGCAGTACTTC.

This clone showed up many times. The CDR3, as DNA: TGTGCCAGCCAAAGAAGCGCTGGAAACACCATATATTTT. It translates to CASQRSAGNTIYF. The V and J genes are TRBV12-3 or TRBV12-4 and TRBJ1-3; no definite D call. The CDR3 contains 13 residues. Between the trimmed V and J ends, which lost 8 bases and 2 bases, there was a span of 10 bases.

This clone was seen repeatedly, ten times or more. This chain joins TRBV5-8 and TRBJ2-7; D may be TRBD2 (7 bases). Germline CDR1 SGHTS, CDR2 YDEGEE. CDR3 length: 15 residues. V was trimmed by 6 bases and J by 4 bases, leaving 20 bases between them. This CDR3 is CASTGGGHAKYEQYF. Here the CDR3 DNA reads TGTGCCAGCACCGGCGGGGGCCACGCTAAATACGAGCAGTACTTC.